Below are 12 T cell receptor beta chains sequenced from a single sample in a study of response to subunit inactivated influenza vaccine. TCRdb independently ran MiXCR on the RT-PCR reads; one entry per CDR3 protein. The data hold around 580,000 distinct CDR3 sequences, with 14% observed a single time. The sequences come from PBMCs from blood, collected 12 days after vaccination. These receptors were collected from a man in his forties or fifties who received an inactivated influenza vaccine.

A few counts support this clonotype. This chain joins TRBV5-1 and TRBJ2-7, with D possibly matching TRBD1 (5 bases). Germline V gives CDR1 SGHRS, CDR2 YFSETQ. Between the trimmed V and J ends, which lost 4 bases and 1 base, there was a span of 12 bases. The CDR3 runs to 14 residues. CDR3 region: CASSHAQGSYEQYF. Here the CDR3 DNA reads TGCGCCAGCAGCCATGCGCAGGGTTCCTACGAGCAGTACTTC.

This clonotype was detected only a few times. The chain employs TRBV7-8 and TRBJ2-1, with TRBD2 matching 10 bases. V was pared by 2 bases and J by 3 bases, with 4 bases of the junction left unmatched. Germline V CDR1 and CDR2: SGHVS, FQNEAQ. The CDR3 is made up of 16 amino acids. The CDR3, as DNA: TGTGCCAGCAGCTTATTGGTAGCGGGAGGCTACAATGAGCAGTTCTTC. Translated, it gives CASSLLVAGGYNEQFF.

This chain joins TRBV9 and TRBJ1-3; weak D call: TRBD1 (6 bases). Trimming removed 4 bases at V and 0 bases at J, with 14 bases between. This CDR3 is built from 16 residues. The V gene's germline CDR1 is SGDLS and CDR2 YYNGEE. CDR3 protein: CASSLRDKFSGNTIYF. The CDR3, as DNA: TGTGCCAGCAGCCTTCGGGACAAATTCTCTGGAAACACCATATATTTT.

In this sample, this clonotype turned up a few times. The gene calls are TRBV12-3 or TRBV12-4 and TRBJ2-3; TRBD1 matches at 9 bases. V was clipped by 6 bases and J by 4 bases; unmatched bases: 5. This CDR3 is 14 amino acids long. The CDR3 DNA reads as TGTGCCAGCAGCTATCGACAGGGGGCAGATACGCAGTATTTT. This codes for CASSYRQGADTQYF.

The J gene is TRBJ2-3, the V gene TRBV7-2; D tentatively fits TRBD1 or TRBD2 (6 bases each). This CDR3 region has 16 residues. Germline CDR1 reads SGHTA; CDR2 reads FQGNSA. Trimming cost V 3 bases and J 2 bases, with 15 bases left between them. The CDR3 loop is CASSLDSAGSTDTQYF. The CDR3 nucleotides are TGTGCCAGCAGCTTGGACAGCGCGGGGTCCACAGATACGCAGTATTTT.

This clonotype was counted many times. The chain carries TRBV20-1 and TRBJ1-5; the D is unclear. V was clipped by 2 bases and J by 2 bases, with 4 bases between them. Germline V gives CDR1 DFQATT, CDR2 SNEGSKA (reference sequence). This CDR3 comprises 12 residues. CDR3 protein: CSARQGNQPQHF. Here the CDR3 DNA reads TGCAGTGCTAGACAGGGCAATCAGCCCCAGCATTTT.

This clonotype was seen only a few times. V is TRBV11-1 and J is TRBJ1-2, with TRBD1 matching 7 bases. The CDR3 covers 18 residues. Germline V gene lookup returns CDR1 SGHAT and CDR2 FQDESV (reference sequence). Unmatched junction bases numbered 18, after V lost 2 bases and J lost 6 bases. CDR3 sequence reads: CASSLSDRVRGGSHGYTF. CDR3 nucleotide sequence: TGTGCCAGCAGCTTATCAGACAGGGTGAGAGGAGGTTCCCATGGCTACACCTTC.

V is TRBV15 and J is TRBJ2-3, with TRBD2 matching over 13 bases. CDR3 length: 16 amino acids. With V trimmed by 5 bases and J by 2 bases, 4 bases remained unmatched. Germline CDR1 LNHNV, CDR2 YYDKDF (reference sequence). The CDR3 region has the DNA TGTGCCACCAGCTCTGGACTAGCGGGGGCCACAGATACGCAGTATTTT. It is translated as CATSSGLAGATDTQYF.

This chain uses TRBV19 with TRBJ2-7; tentatively, D is TRBD1 (7 bases). V lost 6 bases, J lost 0 bases, and 15 bases lay in between. The CDR3 loop spans 15 amino acids. Germline CDR1 and CDR2: LNHDA and SQIVND (reference sequence). The CDR3 protein is CASSDPRGASYEQYF. The CDR3 nucleotides read TGTGCCAGTAGCGATCCCAGGGGGGCCTCCTACGAGCAGTACTTC.

The chain couples TRBV6-2 or TRBV6-3 to TRBJ2-6; unclear D gene. CDR1 is MNHEY and CDR2 is SVGEGT in the germline V gene. The CDR3 is 17 residues long. Trimming left V 8 bases short and J 0 bases short, with 17 bases between. For the CDR3, the DNA is TGTGCCAGCCGTCTCGTGGGCATCAGCTCTGGGGCCAACGTCCTGACTTTC. Protein: CASRLVGISSGANVLTF.

This clonotype was observed a handful of times. The chain recombines TRBV24-1 with TRBJ1-2, with TRBD1 matching over 8 bases. The CDR3 is made up of 17 amino acids. V was pared by 4 bases and J by 0 bases, with 9 bases of the junction left unmatched. Germline V lookup: CDR1 KGHDR, CDR2 SFDVKD. CDR3 loop: CATSEPDRGTANYGYTF. CDR3 coding DNA: TGTGCCACCAGTGAGCCAGACAGGGGAACAGCTAACTATGGCTACACCTTC.

This clonotype showed up just a few times. The rearrangement links TRBV7-2 to TRBJ2-7; 8 positions match TRBD2. J lost 2 bases, V lost 5 bases, and 5 bases had no gene match. CDR1 is SGHTA, CDR2 FQGNSA, per germline. This CDR3 is built from 14 residues. The CDR3 loop reads CASSKTSGTYEQYF. The CDR3 DNA is TGTGCCAGCAGCAAAACTAGCGGAACCTACGAGCAGTACTTC.